Following are 13 T cell receptor beta chains from one sample sequenced in a study of CD8+CD57+ T cells in acquired aplastic anemia. Only patients with CD8+CD57+ cell expansion on flow cytometry were chosen for sequencing. Profiling that covered TCR beta VDJ and CDR3 relied on genomic DNA as its template. TCRdb reprocessed the reads with MiXCR, giving one entry per CDR3 protein. The data hold 120,000 or so distinct CDR3 sequences, with less than 50% observed a single time. The sample was sorted CD4+, CD8+, or CD8+CD57+ T cells (not recorded which) from PBMCs. These receptors were collected from a human donor with aplastic anemia.

This clonotype was seen a handful of times. This rearrangement joins TRBV28 to TRBJ1-2; 9 bases are shared with TRBD1. Germline V CDR1 and CDR2: MDHEN, SYDVKM. J gave up 4 bases and V 7 bases, and 16 bases lay outside the gene matches. The CDR3 covers 17 residues. The CDR3 is CASISPGQGGFAYGYTF. The DNA of the CDR3 is TGTGCCAGCATTTCCCCGGGACAGGGAGGTTTCGCCTATGGCTACACCTTC.

On this clonotype: Since a much larger clone is just one base distant, this may be a read error. In DNA form, the CDR3 reads TGTGCCAGCAGCGGGACAGGGCGAGTGGAGACCCAGTGCTTC. It is translated as CASSGTGRVETQCF. The chain carries TRBV27 and TRBJ2-5; 9 bases fit TRBD1. The germline V gene encodes CDR1 MNHEY and CDR2 SMNVEV (reference sequence). The CDR3 extends over 14 amino acids.

This clonotype was found a few times. The V and J genes are TRBV2 and TRBJ2-3, with D perhaps matching TRBD2 (5 bases). CDR3 length equals 17 residues. CDR1 and CDR2 from the germline V gene are SNHLY and FYNNEI. V lost 6 bases and J 0 bases, leaving 19 bases between the germline ends. Here the CDR3 DNA reads TGTGCCAGCAGGACTACCTGGACGGTCTCTAGCACAGATACGCAGTATTTT. Protein sequence: CASRTTWTVSSTDTQYF.

This clonotype was recorded at least ten times. The chain employs TRBV2 and TRBJ2-7; TRBD2 might be the D (5 bases). The germline CDR1 and CDR2 sequences are SNHLY and FYNNEI. V shed 7 bases and J shed 3 bases, with 10 bases lying between them. CDR3 length: 12 amino acids. The CDR3: CASTEGFYEQYF. Written as DNA, the CDR3 is TGTGCCAGCACCGAGGGCTTCTACGAGCAGTACTTC.

Many counts were recorded for this clonotype. The gene calls are TRBV25-1 and TRBJ1-2; a weak D match, TRBD1 (5 bases). Per the germline V gene, CDR1 is MGHDK and CDR2 is SYGVNS. The CDR3 is 13 residues long. Trimming shortened V by 6 bases and J by 6 bases, and 14 bases separated the two germline ends. This CDR3 is CASSLDGGDGYTF. Written as DNA, the CDR3 is TGTGCCAGCAGCCTCGACGGGGGGGATGGCTACACCTTC.

V is TRBV6-1 and J is TRBJ2-2; D gene unclear. The CDR3 is 15 amino acids. Germline CDR1 is MNHNS and CDR2 is SASEGT. The V end was cut by 1 base, the J end by 4 bases, with 10 bases between. CDR3 protein: CASSEGQVGTGELFF. CDR3 DNA: TGTGCCAGCAGTGAAGGGCAGGTTGGCACCGGGGAGCTGTTTTTT.

Comment on this clonotype: A read error may be the cause here, since a much bigger clone is one base away. This rearrangement joins TRBV19 to TRBJ1-2; TRBD1 matches 7 bases. CDR3 length: 16 amino acids. Trimming removed 9 bases from V and 2 bases from J; junction bases left unmatched: 15. Germline loops: CDR1 LNHDA, CDR2 SQIVND (reference sequence). In DNA form, the CDR3 reads TGTGCCAGCAGTTTAGCGGAGGGACAGAAAAACTATGGCTACACCTTC. It encodes CASSLAEGQKNYGYTF.

The V and J genes are TRBV12-3 or TRBV12-4 and TRBJ1-6; D uncertain. The CDR3 consists of 12 residues. V dropped 3 bases and J dropped 10 bases, with 7 bases sitting between them. The CDR3 bases are TGTGCCAGCAGTTTTTTGGGCTCACCCCTCCACTTT. Its protein is CASSFLGSPLHF.

Many counts were recorded for this clonotype. This chain joins TRBV19 and TRBJ1-1; 8 bases agree with TRBD1. The CDR3 spans 13 residues. Germline CDR1 reads LNHDA; CDR2 reads SQIVND (reference sequence). The J segment lost 4 bases and the V segment lost 7 bases, leaving 5 bases of the junction unmatched. CDR3 in amino acids: CASTQGAITEAFF. The CDR3 DNA reads as TGTGCCAGTACCCAGGGGGCGATCACTGAAGCTTTCTTT.

The chain couples TRBV15 to TRBJ1-2; D not resolved. Trimming took off 0 bases at V and 8 bases at J, with 22 bases between the two ends. Per the germline V gene, CDR1 is LNHNV and CDR2 is YYDKDF (reference sequence). The CDR3 extends over 17 amino acids. CDR3 sequence reads: CATSRDPAGLSGGGYTF. CDR3 nucleotide sequence: TGTGCCACCAGCAGAGATCCAGCAGGCCTGAGCGGCGGAGGCTACACCTTC.

Concerning this clonotype itself: This may stem from a read error, because a much larger clone lies one nucleotide away. This chain links TRBV12-5 with TRBJ1-3, with D unclear. Trimming took off 2 bases at V and 8 bases at J, with 16 bases between the two ends. This CDR3 contains 15 residues. Germline V gene data show CDR1 as LGHNT and CDR2 as FRNRAP. The CDR3 reads CASGLRSPRGYTIYF. The CDR3 DNA follows: TGTGCTAGTGGTTTGAGGAGCCCGAGAGGTTACACCATATATTTT.

Turning to this clonotype: This may come from a read error, since a much larger clone is one base off. The chain carries TRBV6-1 and TRBJ2-4; no definite D call. V shed 4 bases and J shed 3 bases, with 7 bases lying between them. Germline lookup yields CDR1 MNHNS and CDR2 SASEGT. This CDR3 spans 13 amino acids. CDR3 sequence (DNA): TGTGCCAGCAGTGGAAATCACAAAAACATTCAGTACTTC. Translated: CASSGNHKNIQYF.

The chain joins TRBV21-1 to TRBJ2-7; the DNA was not used to check the table's D call, TRBD1. TRBV21-1 is labeled a pseudogene. CDR3 size: 20 residues. The CDR3 protein is CASSKQSRTGWPPTVYEQYV. The CDR3 nucleotides read TGTGCCAGCAGCAAACAATCCCGGACAGGGTGGCCCCCGACGGTCTACGAGCAGTACGTC.